These 12 T cell receptor beta chains were sequenced from one sample in a study of PD-1 blockade in classical Hodgkin lymphoma. All the patients suffered relapse after autologous stem cell transplantation, and brentuximab vedotin exposure differed. Sequencing used immunoSEQ multiplex PCR; TCRdb keeps in-frame clones, though not all of them. The table shows 29,000 or so clones, with roughly two thirds occurring only once. The starting material was peripheral blood mononuclear cells (PBMCs), obtained before the second cycle of nivolumab. These receptors all stem from a human donor with classical Hodgkin lymphoma.

This rearrangement joins TRBV27 to TRBJ1-6; weak D call: TRBD1 (5 bases). The CDR3 has 14 amino acids. The V end was cut by 4 bases, the J end by 10 bases, with 14 bases between. Germline CDR1 and CDR2: MNHEY and SMNVEV (reference sequence). CDR3 sequence (DNA): TGTGCCAGCAGTTCCGGGGGTGGACAATCACCCCTCCACTTT. Residues: CASSSGGGQSPLHF.

The chain joins TRBV2 to TRBJ1-1; D call uncertain. This CDR3 has 13 amino acids. CDR1 is SNHLY, CDR2 FYNNEI, per germline. Trimming stripped 0 bases from V and 4 bases from J, with 6 bases between. The DNA for the CDR3 is TGTGCCAGCAGTGAAGCGATGGGCACTGAAGCTTTCTTT. This gives the protein CASSEAMGTEAFF.

By sample fraction, this clone is medium-sized. The rearrangement uses TRBV5-1 and TRBJ1-2; 10 positions match TRBD1. Germline CDR1 and CDR2: SGHRS and YFSETQ. The CDR3 extends over 16 amino acids. The junction had 13 bases not matched to a gene; V was cut back by 4 bases and J by 7 bases. DNA of the CDR3: TGCGCCAGCAGCAGTAGACAGGGGGCGCAGTCTACTGGCTACACCTTC. It yields the protein CASSSRQGAQSTGYTF. Using reference TRBV5-1 and TRBJ1-2 for the parts outside the CDR3, the full variable domain is KAGVTQTPRYLIKTRGQQVTLSCSPISGHRSVSWYQQTPGQGLQFLFEYFSETQRNKGNFPGRFSGRQFSNSRSEMNVSTLELGDSALYLCASSSRQGAQSTGYTFGSGTRLTVV.

The V gene is TRBV6-4, the J gene TRBJ1-6, with a tentative D call TRBD1 (5 bases). Germline CDR1 and CDR2: MRHNA and SNTAGT. This CDR3 is 14 amino acids long. The ends were cut back, 6 bases at V and 5 bases at J, with 11 bases in the middle. CDR3 sequence reads: CASRGTADNSPLHF. The CDR3 nucleotides read TGTGCCAGCAGAGGGACGGCTGATAATTCACCCCTCCACTTT.

This rearrangement joins TRBV5-1 to TRBJ2-3; TRBD1 is a possible D gene (5 bases). V was cut by 1 base and J by 2 bases, with 8 bases left in between. The CDR3 is 14 amino acids. Germline lookup yields CDR1 SGHRS and CDR2 YFSETQ. The CDR3 here is CASSLKGATDTQYF. DNA of the CDR3: TGCGCCAGCAGCTTGAAAGGGGCCACAGATACGCAGTATTTT.

This clone has a handful of counts. The chain joins TRBV13 to TRBJ1-1; the match to TRBD1 covers 10 bases. Germline assignment: CDR1 PRHDT and CDR2 FYEKMQ (reference sequence). V shed 5 bases, J shed 4 bases, and the junction held 7 bases outside the gene matches. There are 15 residues in the CDR3. CDR3 coding DNA: TGTGCCAGCAGCACCCGCTGGACAGGGGGCACTGAAGCTTTCTTT. Protein: CASSTRWTGGTEAFF.

The V gene is TRBV1, the J gene TRBJ1-6. TRBV1 is described as a pseudogene. The CDR3 contains 17 residues. CDR3 in amino acids: CTSSQDPGWIYNSPLHF. DNA of the CDR3: TGCACCAGCAGCCAAGATCCCGGATGGATATATAATTCACCCCTCCACTTT.

The table lists this clone with a count of one. Other DNA sequences in the sample encode the same CDR3. The V and J genes are TRBV6-5 and TRBJ1-4; D gene ambiguous. Trimming removed 0 bases from V and 5 bases from J, with 10 bases in between. The CDR3 consists of 15 residues. The germline CDR1 and CDR2 sequences are MNHEY and SVGAGI. Written as DNA, the CDR3 is TGTGCCAGCAGTTACTCGGGTCAGCTCAATGAAAAACTGTTTTTT. Residues: CASSYSGQLNEKLFF.

This clone was observed a single time. J is TRBJ1-4 and V is TRBV18, with a tentative D call TRBD1 (6 bases). The CDR3 length is 15 residues. The V end was cut by 3 bases, the J end by 1 base, with 9 bases between. CDR1 is KGHSH and CDR2 is LQKENI in the germline V gene. The chain's CDR3 is CASSPLGGTNEKLFF. The CDR3 nucleotides are TGTGCCAGCTCACCCTTAGGGGGAACTAATGAAAAACTGTTTTTT.

The chain couples TRBV7-2 to TRBJ1-4; the D is unclear. CDR3 length: 15 amino acids. Germline V gene data show CDR1 as SGHTA and CDR2 as FQGNSA. V lost 1 base to trimming and J lost 8 bases, with 14 bases between them. CDR3: CASSLDLASAEKLFF. Written as DNA, the CDR3 is TGTGCCAGCAGCTTAGATCTCGCCTCTGCGGAAAAACTGTTTTTT.

The chain couples TRBV18 to TRBJ2-1, with 10 bases matching TRBD2. The CDR3 extends over 17 amino acids. With 0 bases clipped from V and 8 bases from J, the junction kept 10 bases outside the gene matches. CDR1 and CDR2 from the germline V gene are KGHSH and LQKENI. CDR3 sequence reads: CASSPPTAGGNVDEQFF. CDR3 nucleotides: TGTGCCAGCTCACCACCAACAGCGGGGGGGAATGTTGATGAGCAGTTCTTC.

The CDR3 is CASSLNDGNTIYF. The CDR3 nucleotides are TGCGCCAGCAGCCTCAACGATGGAAACACCATATATTTT. This sequence joins TRBV5-1 and TRBJ1-3; D is unclear. Trimming left V 4 bases short and J 3 bases short, with 8 bases between. The CDR3 runs to 13 residues. In germline, CDR1 is SGHRS, CDR2 YFSETQ. Using reference TRBV5-1 and TRBJ1-3 for the parts outside the CDR3, the full variable domain is KAGVTQTPRYLIKTRGQQVTLSCSPISGHRSVSWYQQTPGQGLQFLFEYFSETQRNKGNFPGRFSGRQFSNSRSEMNVSTLELGDSALYLCASSLNDGNTIYFGEGSWLTVV.